What follows are 17 T cell receptor beta chains derived from one specimen sequenced in a study of blood T cell repertoires in COVID-19. Method: immunoSEQ multiplex PCR; TCRdb's copy keeps in-frame clones and lacks some. The sample lists some 130,000 clones, about 89% occurring once. What was sequenced was peripheral blood. These receptors were taken from a woman aged 65 to 85 with COVID-19, enrolled during active disease.

This clone was seen at least ten times. This sequence joins TRBV19 and TRBJ2-1, with D maybe TRBD2 (7 bases). Trimming pared 8 bases from V and 7 bases from J, leaving 15 bases between. Germline values: CDR1 LNHDA, CDR2 SQIVND (reference sequence). The CDR3 runs to 13 residues. The CDR3 loop reads CASDWGGRNEQFF. The CDR3 DNA follows: TGTGCCAGTGACTGGGGGGGGCGGAATGAGCAGTTCTTC.

The V gene is TRBV3-1 (or the pseudogene TRBV3-2), the J gene TRBJ2-1; no clear D gene. V was cut by 3 bases and J by 6 bases, with 9 bases left in between. This CDR3 is built from 13 residues. The germline V gene encodes CDR1 LGHDT and CDR2 YNNKEL (reference sequence). DNA for the CDR3: TGTGCCAGCAGCCAGCTACGGTTCAATGAGCAGTTCTTC. This codes for CASSQLRFNEQFF.

This rearrangement joins TRBV28 to TRBJ1-2, with a tentative D call TRBD1 (6 bases). V lost 7 bases and J lost 7, with 25 bases in between. This CDR3 has 16 residues. Germline V CDR1 and CDR2: MDHEN, SYDVKM. The CDR3, as DNA: TGTGCCAGCACCAGTAGGGTAAACTGGGGGCGAGCTGGCTACACCTTC. This translates into CASTSRVNWGRAGYTF.

The gene calls are TRBV12-3 or TRBV12-4 and TRBJ2-1; perhaps TRBD2 as D (5 bases). The CDR3 covers 13 residues. Trimming pared 8 bases from V and 1 base from J, leaving 9 bases between. The CDR3 spells CASQRGSYNEQFF. DNA for the CDR3: TGTGCCAGCCAGCGAGGGTCCTACAATGAGCAGTTCTTC.

The rearrangement uses TRBV28 and TRBJ2-5, with D hard to call. From germline, CDR1 is MDHEN and CDR2 SYDVKM. The CDR3 consists of 12 residues. Trimming took off 1 base at V and 5 bases at J, with 5 bases between the two ends. CDR3 region: CASSLLRETQYF. Here the CDR3 DNA reads TGTGCCAGCAGTTTATTACGGGAGACCCAGTACTTC.

The chain recombines TRBV2 with TRBJ2-7; 8 nucleotides agree with TRBD1. J gave up 1 base and V 5 bases, and 4 bases lay outside the gene matches. Germline-derived CDR1 and CDR2 are SNHLY and FYNNEI. CDR3 length: 14 residues. The CDR3 here is CASSLTGVSYEQYF. In nucleotides, the CDR3 is TGTGCCAGCAGTTTGACAGGGGTGTCCTACGAGCAGTACTTC.

V and J are TRBV24-1 and TRBJ1-5; perhaps TRBD1 as D (6 bases). This CDR3 is built from 15 residues. The germline V gene encodes CDR1 KGHDR and CDR2 SFDVKD. Trimming took 2 bases from V and 3 from J, leaving 10 bases between them. This CDR3 is CATSDSQGLNQPQHF. DNA of the CDR3: TGTGCCACCAGTGATTCTCAGGGGCTCAATCAGCCCCAGCATTTT.

The chain carries TRBV28 and TRBJ2-1; no reliable D call. The germline V gene has CDR1 MDHEN and CDR2 SYDVKM. The V gene lost 6 bases and the J gene lost 5 bases, with 11 bases spanning the gap. The CDR3 is 13 residues long. This CDR3 is CASRESLNNEQFF. DNA for the CDR3: TGTGCCAGCAGGGAGAGTCTGAACAATGAGCAGTTCTTC.

This chain uses TRBV29-1 with TRBJ1-1, with D hard to call. The CDR3 loop spans 11 amino acids. In germline, CDR1 is SQVTM, CDR2 ANQGSEA. Trimming cost V 4 bases and J 0 bases, with 3 bases left between them. The CDR3 bases are TGCAGCGTTGCAGTGAACACTGAAGCTTTCTTT. Protein sequence: CSVAVNTEAFF.

This rearrangement joins TRBV5-1 to TRBJ2-7; TRBD1 agrees at 9 bases. The CDR3 is 20 amino acids. CDR1 and CDR2 from the germline V gene are SGHRS and YFSETQ. V was clipped by 3 bases and J by 2 bases; unmatched bases: 21. The CDR3 here is CASSSHSRDRVSPPTYEQYF. CDR3 nucleotides: TGCGCCAGCAGCTCACATTCCCGGGACAGGGTAAGCCCCCCTACCTACGAGCAGTACTTC.

CDR3 bases: TGCGCCAGCAGTCACCCGACAGGGTCTATGAGCCAAGAGACCCAGTACTTC. This codes for CASSHPTGSMSQETQYF. The chain joins TRBV23-1 to TRBJ2-5; TRBD1 matches 7 bases. TRBV23-1 is flagged as an ORF with uncertain function. The CDR3 consists of 17 residues. V dropped 3 bases and J dropped 1; count of bases not matched to a gene: 11.

The CDR3 coding sequence is TGTGCCAGCAGCCAAGGAGATTACACTGAAGCTTTCTTT. This translates into CASSQGDYTEAFF. The chain has TRBV3-1 (or the pseudogene TRBV3-2) and TRBJ1-1; D unresolved. Trimming stripped 1 base from V and 3 bases from J, with 6 bases between. The CDR3 totals 13 residues. Germline CDR1 is LGHDT and CDR2 is YNNKEL (reference sequence).

The chain combines TRBV7-9 with TRBJ1-6; 8 bases agree with TRBD1. The CDR3 is made up of 16 amino acids. V dropped 6 bases and J dropped 9; count of bases not matched to a gene: 13. Germline lookup yields CDR1 SEHNR and CDR2 FQNEAQ (reference sequence). The CDR3 DNA is TGTGCCAGCAGTAGCCGGACAGGGATGATCGGTTCACCCCTCCACTTT. Translated: CASSSRTGMIGSPLHF.

The genes are TRBV30 and TRBJ1-4; perhaps TRBD1 as D (5 bases). CDR3 length equals 14 residues. V was pared by 1 base and J by 1 base, with 7 bases between. Germline lookup yields CDR1 GTSNPN and CDR2 SVGIG (reference sequence). CDR3 bases: TGTGCCTGGAGTGCGGGGGTAACTAATGAAAAACTGTTTTTT. This gives the protein CAWSAGVTNEKLFF.

V is TRBV4-1 and J is TRBJ1-5; 7 bases map to TRBD1. CDR1 MGHRA and CDR2 YSYEKL come from the germline V gene. The CDR3 has 15 residues. Trimming took 1 base from V and 6 from J; bases not matched to a gene: 6. CDR3 region: CASSQVKGAAQPQHF. CDR3 bases: TGCGCCAGCAGCCAAGTAAAGGGGGCGGCTCAGCCCCAGCATTTT.

The chain combines TRBV27 with TRBJ2-3; 15 bases fit TRBD2. Trimming took 5 bases from V and 0 from J; bases not matched to a gene: 6. The CDR3 length is 18 residues. Germline V CDR1 and CDR2: MNHEY, SMNVEV (reference sequence). The CDR3: CASSPGLAGGHSTDTQYF. The CDR3 bases are TGTGCCAGCAGTCCGGGACTAGCGGGGGGCCATAGCACAGATACGCAGTATTTT.

The V gene is TRBV30, the J gene TRBJ1-4; 8 bases agree with TRBD1. This CDR3 is built from 14 residues. V shed 2 bases, J shed 8 bases, and the junction held 7 bases outside the gene matches. Germline CDR1 GTSNPN, CDR2 SVGIG (reference sequence). CDR3 sequence: CAWSLQTGVEKLFF. In DNA form, the CDR3 reads TGTGCCTGGAGTTTACAGACAGGGGTAGAAAAACTGTTTTTT.